The 29 T cell receptor beta chains reported below all come from one sample, sequenced in a study of cytomegalovirus exposure and HLA in healthy donors. The primer mix had 60 Vbeta and 13 Jbeta primers. This table comes from immunoSEQ multiplex PCR, and its TCRdb copy is limited to in-frame clones, with some not included. The table lists some 120,000 clones, 82% of them singletons. The sample taken for sequencing was PBMCs. All receptors derive from a male donor in good health and CMV-seropositive.

V usage is TRBV28 and J usage is TRBJ1-4, with D tentatively TRBD1 (5 bases). Per germline, CDR1 MDHEN and CDR2 SYDVKM. CDR3 size: 15 residues. V was pared by 2 bases and J by 3 bases, with 10 bases between. CDR3 region: CASSLRQSANEKLFF. The DNA for the CDR3 is TGTGCCAGCAGTTTACGACAGTCGGCTAATGAAAAACTGTTTTTT.

The V call is TRBV9, the J call TRBJ2-2, with 14 bases fitting TRBD2. There are 17 residues in the CDR3. V gave up 0 bases and J gave up 6 bases; unmatched junction bases: 4. The V gene's germline CDR1 is SGDLS and CDR2 YYNGEE. The CDR3 is CASSVEGTSGRAGELFF. CDR3 nucleotide sequence: TGTGCCAGCAGCGTAGAGGGGACTAGCGGGAGAGCCGGGGAGCTGTTTTTT.

This CDR3 is CAWTKGGTDTQYF. For the CDR3, the DNA is TGTGCCTGGACTAAGGGGGGCACAGATACGCAGTATTTT. The rearrangement uses TRBV30 and TRBJ2-3, with TRBD1 as a possible D gene (6 bases). From germline, CDR1 is GTSNPN and CDR2 SVGIG (reference sequence). This CDR3 comprises 13 residues. The germline V and J ends were trimmed by 4 bases and 1 base, with 9 bases remaining between them.

This clone was detected only a few times. This chain links TRBV6-1 with TRBJ2-7; a possible D gene is TRBD1 (5 bases). Per germline, CDR1 MNHNS and CDR2 SASEGT. The CDR3 sequence is 11 residues long. V was clipped by 8 bases and J by 2 bases, with 7 bases between them. As DNA, the CDR3 is TGTGCCAGCGGGGCTACCTACGAGCAGTACTTC. This encodes CASGATYEQYF.

This chain links TRBV5-1 with TRBJ1-1; possibly TRBD1 for D (5 bases). V lost 4 bases and J lost 1, with 17 bases in between. The CDR3 totals 16 residues. Germline V gene sequence: CDR1 SGHRS, CDR2 YFSETQ. The CDR3 sequence is CASSLGGTRGNTEAFF. The CDR3 DNA follows: TGCGCCAGCAGCCTCGGGGGGACCCGAGGGAACACTGAAGCTTTCTTT.

This chain's CDR3 is CASTAGTPYEQYF. In nucleotides, the CDR3 is TGTGCCAGCACCGCCGGGACACCCTACGAGCAGTACTTC. This rearrangement joins TRBV11-1 to TRBJ2-7; the D gene is possibly TRBD1 (6 bases). Germline CDR1 is SGHAT and CDR2 is FQDESV (reference sequence). V lost 7 bases, J lost 2 bases, and 12 bases lay in between. This CDR3 contains 13 residues.

This sequence joins TRBV9 and TRBJ2-3; D gene unclear. CDR3 length: 15 residues. Germline lookup yields CDR1 SGDLS and CDR2 YYNGEE. Trimming pared 5 bases from V and 5 bases from J, leaving 18 bases between. CDR3 DNA sequence: TGTGCCAGCAGTTCTCACCCTGGGCAAAGAGATACGCAGTATTTT. Translated: CASSSHPGQRDTQYF. Full variable domain (outside the CDR3, taken from reference TRBV9 and TRBJ2-3): DSGVTQTPKHLITATGQRVTLRCSPRSGDLSVYWYQQSLDQGLQFLIQYYNGEERAKGNILERFSAQQFPDLHSELNLSSLELGDSALYFCASSSHPGQRDTQYFGPGTRLTVL.

This CDR3 reads CASSEGGLGVGYTF. CDR3 bases: TGTGCCAGCAGTGAAGGGGGGCTGGGGGTTGGCTACACCTTC. This chain links TRBV6-1 with TRBJ1-2; tentative D call: TRBD1 (6 bases). The CDR3 runs 14 residues. CDR1 MNHNS and CDR2 SASEGT come from the germline V gene. The V and J ends lost 1 base and 7 bases respectively, with 13 bases between them.

The chain couples TRBV4-3 to TRBJ1-1; TRBD1 matches at 8 bases. The junction had 4 bases not matched to a gene; V was cut back by 0 bases and J by 10 bases. The germline gives CDR1 LGHNA, CDR2 YSLEER. The CDR3 consists of 13 residues. This chain's CDR3 is CASSQDRTGLAFF. The CDR3 nucleotides are TGCGCCAGCAGCCAAGATCGGACAGGGTTAGCTTTCTTT.

The sample holds a few counts of this clone. The rearrangement joins TRBV6-1 to TRBJ2-7; 10 bases line up with TRBD1. The CDR3 contains 13 residues. V dropped 10 bases and J dropped 3; count of bases not matched to a gene: 6. CDR1 MNHNS and CDR2 SASEGT come from the germline V gene. The DNA of the CDR3 is TGTGCCACCTCGACAGGGGGCGGCTACGAGCAGTACTTC. Its translation: CATSTGGGYEQYF.

Only one count was recorded for this clone. V usage is TRBV7-2 and J usage is TRBJ2-7; TRBD2 might be the D (6 bases). CDR3 length: 15 amino acids. V shed 1 base and J shed 5 bases, with 15 bases lying between them. Germline V gene data show CDR1 as SGHTA and CDR2 as FQGNSA. CDR3 loop: CASSLEQEGIDEQYF. The CDR3 nucleotides read TGTGCCAGCAGCTTAGAACAGGAGGGTATCGACGAGCAGTACTTC.

V usage is TRBV18 and J usage is TRBJ2-5, with a weak D call TRBD2 (5 bases). The CDR3 is 16 amino acids. Germline assignment: CDR1 KGHSH and CDR2 LQKENI. The V end was cut by 1 base, the J end by 5 bases, with 17 bases between. CDR3 sequence: CASSPRPADPLETQYF. The DNA of the CDR3 is TGTGCCAGCTCACCACGTCCAGCGGACCCTCTCGAGACCCAGTACTTC.

This chain uses TRBV25-1 with TRBJ2-2, with 8 bases fitting TRBD2. Trimming removed 3 bases from V and 2 bases from J; junction bases left unmatched: 5. The CDR3 is 16 residues long. Germline V CDR1 and CDR2: MGHDK, SYGVNS. The CDR3 sequence: CASSDRSGVNTGELFF. CDR3 DNA: TGTGCCAGCAGTGACCGTAGCGGGGTTAACACCGGGGAGCTGTTTTTT. The entire variable domain, with the rest obtained from reference TRBV25-1 and TRBJ2-2, is as follows: EADIYQTPRYLVIGTGKKITLECSQTMGHDKMYWYQQDPGMELHLIHYSYGVNSTEKGDLSSESTVSRIRTEHFPLTLESARPSHTSQYLCASSDRSGVNTGELFFGEGSRLTVL.

This clone occurred once. V is TRBV29-1 and J is TRBJ2-3; D might be TRBD2 (5 bases). In germline, CDR1 is SQVTM, CDR2 ANQGSEA. The CDR3 loop spans 15 amino acids. The V gene lost 4 bases and the J gene lost 2 bases, with 16 bases spanning the gap. The CDR3, as DNA: TGCAGCGTTGGTTTTACCGGGGTGGCCACAGATACGCAGTATTTT. As protein: CSVGFTGVATDTQYF.

Notes on this clone: At one boundary the junction diverges from the germline segment, which might be a read error. This chain links TRBV13 with TRBJ2-7, with TRBD2 matching over 8 bases. CDR1 and CDR2 (germline): PRHDT, FYEKMQ (reference sequence). The CDR3 has 16 amino acids. CDR3 sequence: CASSLGGSGDTYEQYF. The CDR3 bases are TGTGCCAGCAGCCTAGGGGGTAGCGGGGATACCTACGAGCAGTACTTC.

The V gene is TRBV7-2, the J gene TRBJ2-7, with 13 positions matching TRBD2. The length of the CDR3 is 13 residues. V trimming: 8 bases; J trimming: 6 bases; junction bases outside the gene matches: 4. CDR1 and CDR2 (germline): SGHTA, FQGNSA. The CDR3 spells CASQGLAGVEQYF. The CDR3 DNA reads as TGTGCCAGCCAAGGACTAGCGGGAGTCGAGCAGTACTTC.

Remarks on this clone: The junction shows a germline mismatch at one end, possibly a read error. The chain has TRBV7-9 and TRBJ2-7, with D possibly matching TRBD2 (5 bases). The germline V gene encodes CDR1 SEHNR and CDR2 FQNEAQ (reference sequence). The CDR3 sequence is 15 residues long. The CDR3 reads CSSSLLSRGGYEQYF. DNA of the CDR3: TGTTCCAGCAGCTTACTTTCACGCGGAGGCTACGAGCAGTACTTC.

This clone appeared a few times. The chain uses TRBV18 and TRBJ2-7, with D tentatively TRBD1 (6 bases). The CDR3 spans 15 residues. The V gene lost 5 bases and the J gene lost 6 bases, with 20 bases spanning the gap. The germline CDR1 and CDR2 sequences are KGHSH and LQKENI. CDR3 residues: CASSSPGPRGGEQYF. CDR3 DNA sequence: TGTGCCAGCTCATCCCCGGGACCAAGAGGGGGCGAGCAGTACTTC. Supplemented by reference TRBV18 and TRBJ2-7, the full variable domain reads NAGVMQNPRHLVRRRGQEARLRCSPMKGHSHVYWYRQLPEEGLKFMVYLQKENIIDESGMPKERFSAEFPKEGPSILRIQQVVRGDSAAYFCASSSPGPRGGEQYFGPGTRLTVT.

CDR3 region: CASSNGDWREGPNMPFF. CDR3 DNA: TGTGCCAGCAGCAATGGGGATTGGCGGGAGGGCCCGAATATGCCGTTTTTT. The chain combines TRBV21-1 with TRBJ2-2; no DNA check was done on the table's D call, TRBD2. TRBV21-1 is labeled a pseudogene. The CDR3 is made up of 17 amino acids.

The chain is built from TRBV7-8 and TRBJ1-1; 7 nucleotides align to TRBD1. The germline V gene encodes CDR1 SGHVS and CDR2 FQNEAQ. With V trimmed by 5 bases and J by 3 bases, 0 bases remained unmatched. The CDR3 is 12 amino acids. CDR3 loop: CASSGQDTEAFF. DNA of the CDR3: TGTGCCAGCAGCGGACAGGACACTGAAGCTTTCTTT. Filled out from reference TRBV7-8 and TRBJ1-1, the complete variable domain reads GAGVSQSPRYKVAKRGQDVALRCDPISGHVSLFWYQQALGQGPEFLTYFQNEAQLDKSGLPSDRFFAERPEGSVSTLKIQRTQQEDSAVYLCASSGQDTEAFFGQGTRLTVV.

In this sample, this clone turned up once. The V and J genes are TRBV4-3 and TRBJ2-3; 9 nucleotides agree with TRBD2. The CDR3 length is 18 residues. CDR1 is LGHNA and CDR2 is YSLEER in the germline V gene. Trimming at V came to 0 bases and at J to 1 base, leaving 8 bases not matched to a gene. The chain's CDR3 is CASSQDLSTSGRTDTQYF. The CDR3 coding sequence is TGCGCCAGCAGCCAAGATTTATCGACTAGCGGACGCACAGATACGCAGTATTTT.

Remarks on this clone: Sequence at one end of the junction differs from germline and may be a read error. The chain has TRBV7-2 and TRBJ1-2; 8 bases are shared with TRBD1. Germline lookup yields CDR1 SGHTA and CDR2 FQGNSA. This CDR3 is 13 amino acids long. CDR3: CASSWETGARREF. DNA for the CDR3: TGTGCCAGCAGCTGGGAGACAGGGGCCCGACGGGAGTTC.

CDR3 loop: CASRERGQSYEQYF. CDR3 DNA: TGTGCCAGCAGGGAGCGGGGCCAATCCTACGAGCAGTACTTC. V and J are TRBV6-6 and TRBJ2-7, with 7 bases aligning to TRBD2. CDR3 length: 14 residues. Germline V CDR1 and CDR2: MNHNY, SVGAGI (reference sequence). With V trimmed by 6 bases and J by 1 base, 6 bases remained unmatched.

The gene calls are TRBV19 and TRBJ2-7; no firm D call. CDR1 LNHDA and CDR2 SQIVND come from the germline V gene (reference sequence). The CDR3 runs to 14 residues. The V gene lost 5 bases and the J gene lost 0 bases, with 11 bases spanning the gap. The CDR3 DNA reads as TGTGCCAGTAGTGATGTGAGGAACTCCTACGAGCAGTACTTC. Protein product: CASSDVRNSYEQYF.

The chain has TRBV27 and TRBJ1-1; maybe TRBD1 (6 bases). This CDR3 is built from 14 residues. With 0 bases removed from V and 5 bases from J, the gap between germline ends came to 10 bases. CDR1 is MNHEY and CDR2 is SMNVEV in the germline V gene (reference sequence). The CDR3 loop is CASSLSGQTTEAFF. The CDR3 DNA sequence: TGTGCCAGCAGTTTATCCGGACAGACTACTGAAGCTTTCTTT.

V gene TRBV9 combines with J gene TRBJ2-5; 10 bases align to TRBD1. After removal of 1 base from V and 2 bases from J, the junction contained 5 bases not matched to a gene. Germline assignment: CDR1 SGDLS and CDR2 YYNGEE. The CDR3 spans 16 residues. CDR3 sequence reads: CASSVHGQGVQETQYF. Here the CDR3 DNA reads TGTGCCAGCAGCGTACACGGACAGGGGGTACAAGAGACCCAGTACTTC. Drawing the rest from reference TRBV9 and TRBJ2-5, the complete variable domain is DSGVTQTPKHLITATGQRVTLRCSPRSGDLSVYWYQQSLDQGLQFLIQYYNGEERAKGNILERFSAQQFPDLHSELNLSSLELGDSALYFCASSVHGQGVQETQYFGPGTRLLVL.

This sequence joins TRBV30 and TRBJ2-1, with a weak D call TRBD2 (6 bases). Trimming shortened V by 0 bases and J by 4 bases, and 10 bases separated the two germline ends. This CDR3 region has 14 residues. Germline assignment: CDR1 GTSNPN and CDR2 SVGIG (reference sequence). The chain's CDR3 is CAWSVVGLYNEQFF. As DNA, the CDR3 is TGTGCCTGGAGTGTAGTAGGACTATACAATGAGCAGTTCTTC.

V usage is TRBV4-1 and J usage is TRBJ2-7; 7 bases fit TRBD2. Germline trimming cut 4 bases from V and 1 base from J; bases unmatched to any gene: 10. Germline CDR1 MGHRA, CDR2 YSYEKL. The CDR3 runs 16 residues. In DNA, the CDR3 is TGCGCCAGCAGCCCCTACGCGCGGGAGTCTTCCTACGAGCAGTACTTC. Its protein product is CASSPYARESSYEQYF.

The rearrangement joins TRBV7-2 to TRBJ2-3; 7 bases align to TRBD2. This CDR3 has 16 residues. Germline CDR1 reads SGHTA; CDR2 reads FQGNSA. With 6 bases clipped from V and 6 bases from J, the junction kept 15 bases outside the gene matches. In DNA, the CDR3 is TGTGCCAGCAGACTACGGGGGGAGCCGGCACCGGATACGCAGTATTTT. Amino acids: CASRLRGEPAPDTQYF.